This T cell receptor (beta chain) was observed in a study of blood T cell repertoires in COVID-19. Study-wide context: COVID-19 samples, acute and convalescent, were from the United States, Italy and Spain.

Clones were read by immunoSEQ multiplex PCR, and TCRdb kept only the in-frame ones, dropping some. The profile covers 15,000 to 18,000 clones, with about 86% appearing a single time and 40% to 65% taken by the ten largest. Sequencing was carried out using peripheral blood. This receptor was identified in a man aged 60-69 years with acute or convalescent COVID-19.

CDR3: CASSSRGQGGSYEQYF. The CDR3 coding sequence is TGTGCCAGCAGTTCGCGGGGACAGGGCGGCTCCTACGAGCAGTACTTC. The rearrangement uses TRBV5-6 and TRBJ2-7; 9 bases are a match to TRBD1. The V gene's germline CDR1 is SGHDT and CDR2 YYEEEE. This CDR3 is built from 16 residues. Unmatched junction bases numbered 9, after V lost 5 bases and J lost 0 bases. The full variable domain, completed using reference TRBV5-6 and TRBJ2-7, is DAGVTQSPTHLIKTRGQQVTLRCSPKSGHDTVSWYQQALGQGPQFIFQYYEEEERQRGNFPDRFSGHQFPNYSSELNVNALLLGDSALYLCASSSRGQGGSYEQYFGPGTRLTVT.